Listed below are T cell receptor beta chains from one sample, sequenced in a study of T cells after yellow fever vaccination. MiXCR, applied by TCRdb to the 5' RACE reads, yields one record per CDR3 protein. Of about 320,000 distinct CDR3 sequences detected, approximately 4.3% appear once; the ten largest clones hold roughly a fifth. Material: PBMCs, obtained 15 days after the yellow fever booster vaccination. The receptor source for this set is a man aged 18 to 29 who received the YFV17D yellow fever vaccine. The CDR3 runs from the conserved cysteine through the conserved F or W. A D gene is named only where the DNA matches it firmly. Clone size is stated in some rows and not others, as once, few, many or a class when expanded.

.	.	TRBV6-2/TRBV6-3	TRBJ1-5	TGTGCCAGCAGCGGCGAGGGTGGCAATCAGCCCCAGCATTTT	CASSGEGGNQPQHF
TRBD2	many	TRBV27	TRBJ2-5	TGTGCCAGCAGTTTCCACAAACTAGCGGGACGGCCTGAGACCCAGTACTTC	CASSFHKLAGRPETQYF
.	few	TRBV18	TRBJ2-1	TGTGCCAGCTCACCCTTGAGTCTCTCCTACAATGAGCAGTTCTTC	CASSPLSLSYNEQFF
.	many	TRBV18	TRBJ2-5	TGTGCCAGCTCACCACCCCCCCCGGAGACCCAGTACTTC	CASSPPPPETQYF
.	many	TRBV5-1	TRBJ2-5	TGCGCCAGCAGCGTCAGGGCAATCCAAGAGACCCAGTACTTC	CASSVRAIQETQYF
.	few	TRBV12-3/TRBV12-4	TRBJ1-1	TGTGCCAGCAGTACTTCAAAGTTAAAGAACACTGAAGCTTTCTTT	CASSTSKLKNTEAFF
.	.	TRBV18	TRBJ2-2	TGTGCCAGCTCTCACCGCCTGGGGATTACAGAGTACACCGGGGAGCTGTTTTTT	CASSHRLGITEYTGELFF
TRBD2	few	TRBV7-2	TRBJ2-5	TGTGCCAGCAGCCTCAGCGGGGGGGCGGGGGAAGAGACCCAGTACTTC	CASSLSGGAGEETQYF
.	.	TRBV2	TRBJ1-2	TGTGCCAGCAAAGAGAGGGGCAACTATGGCTACACCTTC	CASKERGNYGYTF
TRBD1	.	TRBV7-9	TRBJ1-2	TGTGCCAGCAGCTCATGGACAGGGGGGAATGGCTACACCTTC	CASSSWTGGNGYTF
.	.	TRBV6-5	TRBJ2-5	TGTGCCAGCAGTTACTTGAAGACCCAGTACTTC	CASSYLKTQYF
TRBD2	many	TRBV27	TRBJ2-2	TGTGCCAGCAGGGCGAGAGCGGGATACACCGGGGAGCTGTTTTTT	CASRARAGYTGELFF
TRBD1	many	TRBV2	TRBJ2-7	TGTGCCAGCAGTGAAGGATGGACAGGGGCGTCCTACGAGCAGTACTTC	CASSEGWTGASYEQYF
.	few	TRBV5-1	TRBJ1-1	TGCGCCAGCAGCCCGGTTCCCCCGGGACCGAACACTGAAGCTTTCTTT	CASSPVPPGPNTEAFF
TRBD2	few	TRBV4-2	TRBJ2-1	TGTGCCAGCAGCCAAGATCTGTCTAGCGGGGGGAATGAGCAGTTCTTC	CASSQDLSSGGNEQFF
TRBD2	many	TRBV20-1	TRBJ2-5	TGCAGTGCTTTAGCGGGGGCCCAAGAGACCCAGTACTTC	CSALAGAQETQYF
.	many	TRBV29-1	TRBJ2-1	TGCAGCGTGGTCACCGGGACCTCGGACAATGAGCAGTTCTTC	CSVVTGTSDNEQFF
.	many	TRBV24-1	TRBJ1-2	TGTGCCACCAGTGATCGGTGGGGGGACGGCTACACCTTC	CATSDRWGDGYTF
.	few	TRBV6-5	TRBJ2-2	TGTGCCAGCAGTTACCGTGGAACAGGGAGGGCCGGGGAGCTGTTTTTT	CASSYRGTGRAGELFF
.	.	TRBV18	TRBJ2-5	TGTGCCAGCTCCGGGGACTTTGAGACCCAGTACTTC	CASSGDFETQYF
.	many	TRBV20-1	TRBJ2-3	TGCAGTGTGGCTCCGGCCGGGCGGGCGCAGTATTTT	CSVAPAGRAQYF
.	few	TRBV6-5	TRBJ1-4	TGTGCCAGCAGTTACTCGGTGCCCGGGGGGCTATGGGAAAAACTGTTTTTT	CASSYSVPGGLWEKLFF
.	.	TRBV7-2	TRBJ1-5	TGTGCCAGCAGCTTAAGGTCAGGAGGGCATCAGCCCCAGCATTTT	CASSLRSGGHQPQHF
.	many	TRBV7-3	TRBJ2-2	TGTGCCAGCAGCGGAGACTCGGAGACCGGGGAGCTGTTTTTT	CASSGDSETGELFF
.	many	TRBV20-1	TRBJ1-2	TGCAGTGCTATCCATCAGGGGCCCTATGGCTACACCTTC	CSAIHQGPYGYTF
.	few	TRBV5-1	TRBJ2-1	TGCGCCAGCAGCTTGGCCCTTAATGAGCAGTTCTTC	CASSLALNEQFF
TRBD2	many	TRBV7-3	TRBJ2-1	TGTGCCAGCAGCCAAACCCGCCGGGGGGGGTGGTTCTTC	CASSQTRRGGWFF
.	few	TRBV10-2	TRBJ1-1	TGCGCCAGCAGCCCTAGTTATATTGAAGCTTTCTTT	CASSPSYIEAFF
.	.	TRBV27	TRBJ2-5	TGTGCCAGCAGTTCAAACGTGGGGGGACAGAGACAAGAGACCCAGTACTTC	CASSSNVGGQRQETQYF
.	many	TRBV20-1	TRBJ1-5	TGCAGTGCTAGAGGGCCCAATCAGCCCCAGCATTTT	CSARGPNQPQHF
.	many	TRBV20-1	TRBJ1-5	TGCAGTGCTAGGGGGGCTTATAGCAATCAGCCCCAGCATTTT	CSARGAYSNQPQHF
.	many	TRBV7-9	TRBJ2-1	TGTGCCAGCAGCTTAACCGGGACCTTAGGGGCTTTC	CASSLTGTLGAF
.	few	TRBV5-1	TRBJ1-2	TGCGCCAGCAGCCCCCGAGTGATGCAGGGTCGTTTCTATGGCTACACCTTC	CASSPRVMQGRFYGYTF
TRBD1	many	TRBV28	TRBJ2-5	TGTGCCAGCAGCGGACGACAGGGCGGTATTGAGACCCAGTACTTC	CASSGRQGGIETQYF
TRBD1	few	TRBV12-3/TRBV12-4	TRBJ1-5	TGTGCCAGCAGTTCGACAGGGCCACAGCCCCAGCATTTT	CASSSTGPQPQHF
.	many	TRBV5-1	TRBJ1-4	TGCGCCAGCGCACCGGGACAAGCTAATGAAAAACTGTTTTTT	CASAPGQANEKLFF
TRBD1	many	TRBV11-2	TRBJ2-1	TGTGCCAGCAGCCCGATGCCAGGACAGGGCTACAATGAGCAGTTCTTC	CASSPMPGQGYNEQFF
TRBD2	.	TRBV19	TRBJ2-5	TGTGCCAGCGCAAGGCTAGCGGAAGAGACCCAGTACTTC	CASARLAEETQYF
TRBD1	.	TRBV27	TRBJ1-1	TGTGCCAGCAGTACTGGACAGGGCAGCGCTTTCTTT	CASSTGQGSAFF
TRBD2	many	TRBV6-5	TRBJ2-7	TGTGCCAGCAGTTCACTAGCGGGGGTCCCCATCGAGCAGTACTTC	CASSSLAGVPIEQYF
TRBD2	many	TRBV6-4	TRBJ2-3	TGTGCCAGCAGTGCCCTAGCGGGGAGGACAGATACGCAGTATTTT	CASSALAGRTDTQYF
.	many	TRBV14	TRBJ2-7	TGTGCCAGCAGCTACAGGAAAACCTACGAGCAGTACTTC	CASSYRKTYEQYF
.	few	TRBV4-1	TRBJ2-3	TGCGCCAGCAGCCAAGAGGGAAGGGGCCCTTACTTCACAGATACGCAGTATTTT	CASSQEGRGPYFTDTQYF
.	many	TRBV15	TRBJ1-1	TGTGCCACCAGCAGGGCCCTGCGGGGTCGAACTGAAGCTTTCTTT	CATSRALRGRTEAFF
TRBD2	.	TRBV7-9	TRBJ2-1	TGTGCCAGCAGCTTAGTTTTAGCGGGGGGCCTCGATGAGCAGTTCTTC	CASSLVLAGGLDEQFF
.	.	TRBV27	TRBJ1-2	TGTGCCAGCCGCCCGGGGGGGGGTAGCTACACCTTC	CASRPGGGSYTF
.	many	TRBV15	TRBJ1-1	TGTGCCACCAGCAGAGCAATCGGTGAAGCTTTCTTT	CATSRAIGEAFF
TRBD1	many	TRBV11-2	TRBJ2-3	TGTGCCAGCAGCTCTAGGAGGCAGGGGGTCACAGATACGCAGTATTTT	CASSSRRQGVTDTQYF
.	.	TRBV7-2	TRBJ2-5	TGTGCCAGCAGCCGTACTAGAGTCCAAGAGACCCAGTACTTC	CASSRTRVQETQYF
.	many	TRBV28	TRBJ2-5	TGTGCCAGCAGCTCTATGGGGACCCAGTACTTC	CASSSMGTQYF
.	few	TRBV19	TRBJ2-6	TGTGCCAGCTCACCCGTTTCGTCTGGGGCCAACGTCCTGACTTTC	CASSPVSSGANVLTF
.	few	TRBV6-5	TRBJ2-2	TGTGCCAGCAGGTGGTTCGGGCAGGGGAGCACCGGGGAGCTGTTTTTT	CASRWFGQGSTGELFF
.	few	TRBV7-9	TRBJ2-4	TGTGCCAGCAGCTTCCCAGGGCTAGCCAAAAACATTCAGTACTTC	CASSFPGLAKNIQYF
.	.	TRBV30	TRBJ1-2	TGTGCCTGGAGTTTGGTCCCAGCTAACTATGGCTACACCTTC	CAWSLVPANYGYTF
TRBD1	few	TRBV5-6	TRBJ2-7	TGTGCCAGCAGCGTGACAGGGATCGACGAGCAGTACTTC	CASSVTGIDEQYF